The clone carrying this T cell receptor beta chain was counted between two and nine times. From germline, CDR1 is MGHDK and CDR2 SYGVNS. CDR3 size: 15 residues. V shed 1 base and J 4 bases; nucleotides not matched to a gene: 5. Starting from roughly 540 ng of total RNA, TCR beta cDNA was produced with a primer in the constant region. ARM-PCR, slightly modified, supplied the TCR beta libraries through three nested multiplex PCR rounds. Amplification in the first two PCR rounds was performed using TRBV1-TRBV30 forward primers and a C-beta reverse primer for 10 cycles each. A single record per CDR3 protein comes from TCRdb applying MiXCR to the multiplex PCR reads. The table has 95,000 to 150,000 distinct CDR3 sequences, less than 75% seen once; the top ten hold over 7.5%. From unsorted bulk tissue weighing roughly 17-32 mg, DNA and RNA were co-extracted. The patients, who had chronic HBV infection, were treatment-naive (untreated).

This record comes from a study of tumor-infiltrating lymphocytes in primary liver carcinoma. Study-wide background: Read depth, roughly 3.65 to 7.13 million productive TCRbeta reads, did not differ significantly between tissues.

Input material: tumor-adjacent normal liver tissue. The V call is TRBV25-1, the J call TRBJ2-3, with 7 bases aligning to TRBD2. This clonotype was obtained from a woman aged 60-70 years with primary liver carcinoma and hepatitis B virus infection. CDR3 region: CASSELGLAADTQYF. CDR3 coding DNA: TGTGCCAGCAGTGAATTAGGGCTAGCGGCAGATACGCAGTATTTT.